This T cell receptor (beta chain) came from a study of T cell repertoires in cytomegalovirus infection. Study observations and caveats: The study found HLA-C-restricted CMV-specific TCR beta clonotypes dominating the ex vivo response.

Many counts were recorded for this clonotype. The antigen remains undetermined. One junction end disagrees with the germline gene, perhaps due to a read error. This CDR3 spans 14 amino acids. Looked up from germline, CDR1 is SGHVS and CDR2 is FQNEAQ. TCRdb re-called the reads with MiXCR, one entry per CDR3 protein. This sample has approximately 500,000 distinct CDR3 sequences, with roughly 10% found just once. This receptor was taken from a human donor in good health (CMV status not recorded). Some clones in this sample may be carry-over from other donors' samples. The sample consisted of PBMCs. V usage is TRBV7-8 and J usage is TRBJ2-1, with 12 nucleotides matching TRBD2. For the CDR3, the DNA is TGTGCCAGCAGCTTAGGGCTAGCGGGGGGGCCCGCCGTCTTC. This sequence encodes CASSLGLAGGPAVF.